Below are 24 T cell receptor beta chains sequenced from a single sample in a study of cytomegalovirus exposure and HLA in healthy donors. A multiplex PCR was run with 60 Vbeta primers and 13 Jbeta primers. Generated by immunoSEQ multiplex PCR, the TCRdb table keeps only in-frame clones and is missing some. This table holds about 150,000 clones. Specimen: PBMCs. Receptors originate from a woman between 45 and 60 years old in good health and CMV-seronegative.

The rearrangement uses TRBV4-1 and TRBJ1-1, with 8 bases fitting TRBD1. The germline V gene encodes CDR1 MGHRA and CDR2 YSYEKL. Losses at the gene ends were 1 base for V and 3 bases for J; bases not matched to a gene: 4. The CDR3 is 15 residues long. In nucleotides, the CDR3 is TGCGCCAGCAGCCAAGGTTACAGGGGGGACACTGAAGCTTTCTTT. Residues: CASSQGYRGDTEAFF.

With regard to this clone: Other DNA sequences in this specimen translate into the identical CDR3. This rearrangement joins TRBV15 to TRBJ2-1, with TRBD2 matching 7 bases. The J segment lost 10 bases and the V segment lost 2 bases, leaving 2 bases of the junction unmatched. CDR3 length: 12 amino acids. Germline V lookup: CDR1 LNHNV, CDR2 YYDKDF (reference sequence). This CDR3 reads CATSRLSGEQFF. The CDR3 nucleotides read TGTGCCACCAGCAGACTTAGCGGGGAGCAGTTCTTC.

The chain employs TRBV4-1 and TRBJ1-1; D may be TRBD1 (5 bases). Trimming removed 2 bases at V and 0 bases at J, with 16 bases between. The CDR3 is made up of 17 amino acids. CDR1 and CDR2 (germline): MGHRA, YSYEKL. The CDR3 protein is CASSQMGGGGMNTEAFF. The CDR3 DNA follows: TGCGCCAGCAGCCAAATGGGGGGAGGAGGCATGAACACTGAAGCTTTCTTT.

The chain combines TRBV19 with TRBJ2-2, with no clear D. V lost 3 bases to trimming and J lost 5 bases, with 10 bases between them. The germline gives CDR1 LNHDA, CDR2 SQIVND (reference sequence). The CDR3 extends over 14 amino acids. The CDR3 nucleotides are TGTGCCAGTAGTATCACCACAATAACCGGGGAGCTGTTTTTT. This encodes CASSITTITGELFF.

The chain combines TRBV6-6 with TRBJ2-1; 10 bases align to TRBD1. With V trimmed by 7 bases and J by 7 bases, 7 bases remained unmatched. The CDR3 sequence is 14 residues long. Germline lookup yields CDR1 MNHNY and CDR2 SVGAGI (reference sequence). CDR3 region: CASTKTGGGNEQFF. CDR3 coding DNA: TGTGCCAGCACCAAGACAGGGGGCGGGAATGAGCAGTTCTTC.

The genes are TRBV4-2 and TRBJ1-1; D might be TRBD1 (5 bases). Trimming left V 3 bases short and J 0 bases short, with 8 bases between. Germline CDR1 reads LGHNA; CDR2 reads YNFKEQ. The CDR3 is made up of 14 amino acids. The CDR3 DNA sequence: TGTGCCAGCAGCCATGGGACTTTGAACACTGAAGCTTTCTTT. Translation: CASSHGTLNTEAFF.

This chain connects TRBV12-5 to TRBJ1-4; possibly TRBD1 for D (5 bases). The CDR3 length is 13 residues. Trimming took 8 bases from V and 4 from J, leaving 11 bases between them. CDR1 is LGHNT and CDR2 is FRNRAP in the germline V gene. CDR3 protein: CASSTAINEKLFF. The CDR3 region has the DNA TGTGCTAGTTCGACAGCGATTAATGAAAAACTGTTTTTT.

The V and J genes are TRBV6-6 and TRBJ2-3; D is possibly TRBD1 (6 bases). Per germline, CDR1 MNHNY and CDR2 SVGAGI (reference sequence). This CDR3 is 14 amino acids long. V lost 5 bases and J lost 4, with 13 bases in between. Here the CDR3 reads CASSQKQGSDTQYF. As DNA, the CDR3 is TGTGCCAGCAGTCAGAAACAGGGTTCAGATACGCAGTATTTT.

In DNA, the CDR3 is TGTGCCAGCAGTTGGGGGGGCATTACAGATACGCAGTATTTT. Amino acid sequence: CASSWGGITDTQYF. The J gene is TRBJ2-3, the V gene TRBV6-6; D may be TRBD2 (7 bases). The V end was cut by 4 bases, the J end by 3 bases, with 11 bases between. CDR3 length equals 14 residues. Germline V gene sequence: CDR1 MNHNY, CDR2 SVGAGI (reference sequence).

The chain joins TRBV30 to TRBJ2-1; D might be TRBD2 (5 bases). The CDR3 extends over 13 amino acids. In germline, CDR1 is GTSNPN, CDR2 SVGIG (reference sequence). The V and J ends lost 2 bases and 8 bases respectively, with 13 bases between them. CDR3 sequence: CAWSYRENHEQFF. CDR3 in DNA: TGTGCCTGGAGTTACCGGGAAAACCATGAGCAGTTCTTC.

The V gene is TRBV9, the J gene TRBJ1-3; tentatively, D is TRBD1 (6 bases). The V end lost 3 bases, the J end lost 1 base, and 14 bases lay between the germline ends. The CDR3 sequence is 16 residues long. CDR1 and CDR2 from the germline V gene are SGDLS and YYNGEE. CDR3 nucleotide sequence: TGTGCCAGCAGCGCACAGGGTGGCGGGTCTGGAAACACCATATATTTT. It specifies CASSAQGGGSGNTIYF.

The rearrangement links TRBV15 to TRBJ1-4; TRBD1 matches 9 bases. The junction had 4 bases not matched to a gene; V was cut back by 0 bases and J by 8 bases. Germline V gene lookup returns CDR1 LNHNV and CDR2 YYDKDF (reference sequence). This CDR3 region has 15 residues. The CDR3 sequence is CATSRDPTGGEKLFF. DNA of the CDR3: TGTGCCACCAGCAGAGACCCGACAGGGGGAGAAAAACTGTTTTTT.

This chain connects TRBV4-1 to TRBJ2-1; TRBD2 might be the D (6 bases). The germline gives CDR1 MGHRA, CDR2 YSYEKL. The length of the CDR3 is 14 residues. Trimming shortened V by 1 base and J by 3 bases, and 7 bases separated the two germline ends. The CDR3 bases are TGCGCCAGCAGCCAAGCCGGGGGCTACAATGAGCAGTTCTTC. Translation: CASSQAGGYNEQFF.

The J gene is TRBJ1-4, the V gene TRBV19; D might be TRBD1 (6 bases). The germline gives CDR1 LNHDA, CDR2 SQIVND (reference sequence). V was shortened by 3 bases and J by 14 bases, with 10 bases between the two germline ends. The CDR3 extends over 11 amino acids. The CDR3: CASSIPGDLFF. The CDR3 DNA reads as TGTGCCAGTAGTATTCCAGGGGATCTGTTTTTT.

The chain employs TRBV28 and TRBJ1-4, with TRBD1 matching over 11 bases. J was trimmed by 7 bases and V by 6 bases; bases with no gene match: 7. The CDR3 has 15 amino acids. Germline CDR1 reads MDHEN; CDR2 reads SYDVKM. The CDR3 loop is CASRPPGQGGEKLFF. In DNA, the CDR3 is TGTGCCAGCAGGCCTCCGGGACAGGGGGGTGAAAAACTGTTTTTT. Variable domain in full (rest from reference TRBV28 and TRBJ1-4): DVKVTQSSRYLVKRTGEKVFLECVQDMDHENMFWYRQDPGLGLRLIYFSYDVKMKEKGDIPEGYSVSREKKERFSLILESASTNQTSMYLCASRPPGQGGEKLFFGSGTQLSVL.

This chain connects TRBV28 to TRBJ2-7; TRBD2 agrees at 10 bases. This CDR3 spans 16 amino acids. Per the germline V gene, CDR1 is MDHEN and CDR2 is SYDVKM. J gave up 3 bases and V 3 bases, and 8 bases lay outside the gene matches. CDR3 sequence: CASSFRAGGTIYEQYF. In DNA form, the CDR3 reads TGTGCCAGCAGTTTTCGAGCGGGGGGGACGATCTACGAGCAGTACTTC.

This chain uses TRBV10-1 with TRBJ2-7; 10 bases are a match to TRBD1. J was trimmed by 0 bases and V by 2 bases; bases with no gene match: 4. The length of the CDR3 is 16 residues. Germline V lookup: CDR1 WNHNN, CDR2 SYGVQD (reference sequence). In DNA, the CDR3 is TGCGCCAGCAGTGAGGTCGGGACAGGGGTCTCCTACGAGCAGTACTTC. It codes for CASSEVGTGVSYEQYF.

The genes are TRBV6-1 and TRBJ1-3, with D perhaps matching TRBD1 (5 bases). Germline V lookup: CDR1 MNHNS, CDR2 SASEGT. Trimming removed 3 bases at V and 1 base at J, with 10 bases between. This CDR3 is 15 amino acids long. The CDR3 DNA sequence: TGTGCCAGCAGTGAGTCTAGGGGATCTGGAAACACCATATATTTT. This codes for CASSESRGSGNTIYF.

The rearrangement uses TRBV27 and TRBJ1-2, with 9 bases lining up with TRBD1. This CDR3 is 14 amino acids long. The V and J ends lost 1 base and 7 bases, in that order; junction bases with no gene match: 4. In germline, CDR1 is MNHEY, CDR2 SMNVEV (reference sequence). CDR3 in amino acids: CASSLYRGHGGYTF. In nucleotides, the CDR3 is TGTGCCAGCAGTTTATACAGGGGGCATGGTGGCTACACCTTC.

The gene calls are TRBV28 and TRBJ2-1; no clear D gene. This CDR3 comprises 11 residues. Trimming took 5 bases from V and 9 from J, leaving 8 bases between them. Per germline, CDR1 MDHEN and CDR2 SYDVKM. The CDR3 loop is CASSTYGEQFF. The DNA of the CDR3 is TGTGCCAGCAGTACCTACGGTGAGCAGTTCTTC.

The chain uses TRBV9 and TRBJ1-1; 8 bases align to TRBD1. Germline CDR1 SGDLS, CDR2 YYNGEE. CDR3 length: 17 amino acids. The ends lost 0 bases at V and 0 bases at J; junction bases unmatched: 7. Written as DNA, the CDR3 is TGTGCCAGCAGCGTAGGTCAGGGGGCGGCGGTGAACACTGAAGCTTTCTTT. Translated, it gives CASSVGQGAAVNTEAFF.

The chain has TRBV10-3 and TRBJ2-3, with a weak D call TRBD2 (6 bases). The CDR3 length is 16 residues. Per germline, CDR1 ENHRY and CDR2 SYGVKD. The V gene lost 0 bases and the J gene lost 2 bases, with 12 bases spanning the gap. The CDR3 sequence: CAISESRGPYTDTQYF. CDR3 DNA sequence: TGTGCCATCAGTGAGTCGCGGGGACCCTACACAGATACGCAGTATTTT.

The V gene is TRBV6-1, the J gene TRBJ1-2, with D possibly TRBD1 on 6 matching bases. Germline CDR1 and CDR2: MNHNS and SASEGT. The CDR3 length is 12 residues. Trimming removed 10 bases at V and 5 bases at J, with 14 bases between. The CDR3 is CATSSQGYGYTF. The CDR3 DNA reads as TGTGCCACCTCTTCCCAGGGGTATGGCTACACCTTC.

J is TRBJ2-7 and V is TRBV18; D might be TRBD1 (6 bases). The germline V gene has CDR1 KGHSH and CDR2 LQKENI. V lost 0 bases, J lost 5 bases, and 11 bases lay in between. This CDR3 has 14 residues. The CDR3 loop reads CASSPPAGVHEQYF. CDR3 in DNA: TGTGCCAGCTCACCACCGGCAGGGGTCCACGAGCAGTACTTC.